This TCR beta chain was recorded in a study of blood T cell repertoires in COVID-19. The overall study: Researchers got acute and convalescent COVID-19 samples from the United States, Italy and Spain. From T cells, B-cell-depleted T cells, or PBMCs came the material, which was cDNA or gDNA.

Authors' analysis steps: Scientists estimated how many nucleated cells there were by amplifying reference gene primers. Produced via immunoSEQ multiplex PCR; TCRdb's table is partial and in-frame only. V and J calls and clone size are those listed in that table; D and trimming were worked out from the DNA. The profile shows 100,000 or so clones, about 72% of them singletons. This CDR3 comprises 14 residues. CDR1 is SEHNR and CDR2 is FQNEAQ in the germline V gene (reference sequence). With V trimmed by 7 bases and J by 16 bases, 16 bases remained unmatched. The table lists this clone with a count of one.

The gene calls are TRBV7-9 and TRBJ2-1; 10 nucleotides align to TRBD2. The sample was peripheral blood. This clonotype originated in a man in his sixties with active or convalescent COVID-19. This CDR3 is CASTLTSGWWGRFF. Written as DNA, the CDR3 is TGTGCCAGCACCTTGACTAGCGGGTGGTGGGGGCGTTTCTTC.